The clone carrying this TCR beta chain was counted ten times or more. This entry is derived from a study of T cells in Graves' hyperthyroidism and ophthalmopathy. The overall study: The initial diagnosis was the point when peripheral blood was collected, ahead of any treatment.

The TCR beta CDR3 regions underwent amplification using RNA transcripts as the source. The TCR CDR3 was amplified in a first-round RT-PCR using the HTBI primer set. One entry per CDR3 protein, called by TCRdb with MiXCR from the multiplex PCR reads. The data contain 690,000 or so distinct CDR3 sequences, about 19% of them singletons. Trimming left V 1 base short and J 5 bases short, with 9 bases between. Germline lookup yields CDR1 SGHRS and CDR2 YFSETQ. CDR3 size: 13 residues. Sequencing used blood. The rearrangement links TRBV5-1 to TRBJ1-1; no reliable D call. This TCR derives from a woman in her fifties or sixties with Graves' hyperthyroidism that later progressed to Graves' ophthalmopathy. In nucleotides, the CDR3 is TGCGCCAGCAGCTTGTCCCCCGGGACTGAAGCTTTCTTT. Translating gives CASSLSPGTEAFF. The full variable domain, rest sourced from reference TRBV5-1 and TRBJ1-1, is KAGVTQTPRYLIKTRGQQVTLSCSPISGHRSVSWYQQTPGQGLQFLFEYFSETQRNKGNFPGRFSGRQFSNSRSEMNVSTLELGDSALYLCASSLSPGTEAFFGQGTRLTVV.